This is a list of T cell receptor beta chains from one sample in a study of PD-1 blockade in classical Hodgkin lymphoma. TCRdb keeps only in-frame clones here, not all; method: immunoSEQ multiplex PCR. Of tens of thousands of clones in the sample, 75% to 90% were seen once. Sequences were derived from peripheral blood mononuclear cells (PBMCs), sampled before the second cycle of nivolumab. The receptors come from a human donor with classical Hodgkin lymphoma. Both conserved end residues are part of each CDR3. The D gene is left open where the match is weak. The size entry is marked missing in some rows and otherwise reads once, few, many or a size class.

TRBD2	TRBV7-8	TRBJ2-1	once	CASSLDRGGHNEQFF	TGTGCCAGCAGCTTAGACCGGGGGGGACACAATGAGCAGTTCTTC
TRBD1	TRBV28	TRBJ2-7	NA	CASRSGQWAHEQYF	TGTGCCAGCAGATCGGGACAGTGGGCCCACGAGCAGTACTTC
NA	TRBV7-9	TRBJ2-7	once	CASSLGGGAVYEQYF	TGTGCCAGCAGCTTAGGTGGAGGGGCGGTCTACGAGCAGTACTTC
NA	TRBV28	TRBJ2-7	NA	CASSDGRPYEQYF	TGTGCCAGCAGTGATGGACGGCCCTACGAGCAGTACTTC
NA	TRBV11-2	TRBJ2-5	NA	CASSLGGRKETQYF	TGTGCCAGCAGCTTGGGGGGCCGGAAAGAGACCCAGTACTTC
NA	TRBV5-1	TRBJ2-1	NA	CASSSRGYNEQFF	TGCGCCAGCAGCTCCAGGGGCTACAATGAGCAGTTCTTC
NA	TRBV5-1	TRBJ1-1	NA	CASKDLGPNTEAFF	TGCGCCAGCAAAGACCTGGGGCCGAACACTGAAGCTTTCTTT
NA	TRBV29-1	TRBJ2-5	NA	CSVEVTAGAETQYF	TGCAGCGTTGAAGTAACAGCGGGTGCGGAGACCCAGTACTTC
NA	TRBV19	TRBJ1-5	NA	CASTSIEGDIMPQHF	TGTGCCAGTACCAGTATAGAGGGGGATATCATGCCCCAGCATTTT
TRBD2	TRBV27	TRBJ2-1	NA	CASSLSLAGPYNEQFF	TGTGCCAGCAGTTTATCCCTAGCGGGACCTTACAATGAGCAGTTCTTC
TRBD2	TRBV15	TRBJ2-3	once	CATSRGGTSGSTDTQYF	TGTGCCACCAGCAGAGGGGGGACTAGCGGGAGCACAGATACGCAGTATTTT
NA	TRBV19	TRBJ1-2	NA	CASSMKGLLYGYTF	TGTGCCAGTAGTATGAAGGGGCTCCTCTATGGCTACACCTTC
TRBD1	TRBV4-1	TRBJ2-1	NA	CASSQEGQLQEQFF	TGCGCCAGCAGCCAAGAGGGACAGCTGCAAGAGCAGTTCTTC
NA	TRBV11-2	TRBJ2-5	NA	CASSLVATGWTQYF	TGTGCCAGCAGCTTAGTAGCGACAGGTTGGACCCAGTACTTC
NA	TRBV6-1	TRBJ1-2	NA	CASTRTALANYGYTF	TGTGCCAGCACACGGACAGCGCTAGCTAACTATGGCTACACCTTC
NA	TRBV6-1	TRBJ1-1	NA	CASSEGLRTEAFF	TGTGCCAGCAGTGAAGGATTGCGCACTGAAGCTTTCTTT
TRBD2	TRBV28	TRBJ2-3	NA	CASSPMSGRRTDTQYF	TGTGCCAGCAGCCCCATGAGCGGGAGGAGAACAGATACGCAGTATTTT
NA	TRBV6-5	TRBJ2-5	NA	CASSPAFQETQYF	TGTGCCAGCAGTCCCGCTTTTCAAGAGACCCAGTACTTC
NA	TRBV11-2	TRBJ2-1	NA	CASSSFHEQFF	TGTGCCAGCAGCTCCTTCCATGAGCAGTTCTTC
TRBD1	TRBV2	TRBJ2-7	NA	CASSSGQAFTYEQYF	TGTGCCAGCAGTTCCGGACAGGCCTTTACCTACGAGCAGTACTTC
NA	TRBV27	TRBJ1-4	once	CASSLSGVNEKLFF	TGTGCCAGCAGTTTATCCGGAGTTAATGAAAAACTGTTTTTT
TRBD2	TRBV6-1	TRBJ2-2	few	CASTGLVGTGELFF	TGTGCCAGCACGGGACTAGTGGGCACCGGGGAGCTGTTTTTT
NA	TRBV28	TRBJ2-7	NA	CASSLLGQVYEQYF	TGTGCCAGCAGTTTACTGGGGCAGGTCTACGAGCAGTACTTC
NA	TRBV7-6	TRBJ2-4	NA	CASSSIKNIQYF	TGTGCCAGCAGCTCGATCAAAAACATTCAGTACTTC
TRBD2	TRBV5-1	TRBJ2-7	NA	CASSLGTSGGYEQYF	TGCGCCAGCAGCTTGGGGACTAGCGGGGGGTACGAGCAGTACTTC
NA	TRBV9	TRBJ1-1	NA	CASSNRVTEAFF	TGTGCCAGCAGCAACAGAGTCACTGAAGCTTTCTTT
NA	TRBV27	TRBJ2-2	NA	CASSFLGFDTGELFF	TGTGCCAGCAGTTTTTTGGGGTTCGACACCGGGGAGCTGTTTTTT
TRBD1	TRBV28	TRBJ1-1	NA	CASSSRQGTSTEAFF	TGTGCCAGCAGTTCTCGACAGGGAACGTCCACTGAAGCTTTCTTT
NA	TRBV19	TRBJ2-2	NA	CASSIGLNTGELFF	TGTGCCAGTAGTATTGGGCTGAACACCGGGGAGCTGTTTTTT
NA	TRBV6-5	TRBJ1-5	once	CASSYDRPGAQPQHF	TGTGCCAGCAGTTACGATCGGCCAGGGGCCCAGCCCCAGCATTTT
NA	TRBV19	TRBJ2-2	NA	CASSIDSGTPNTGELFF	TGTGCCAGTAGTATAGATTCTGGGACCCCGAACACCGGGGAGCTGTTTTTT
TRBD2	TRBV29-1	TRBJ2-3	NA	CSVVRGTSGDTQYF	TGCAGCGTTGTAAGGGGGACTAGCGGGGATACGCAGTATTTT
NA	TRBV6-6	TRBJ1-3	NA	CASSFLRGSSGNTIYF	TGTGCCAGCAGCTTCCTCAGGGGAAGCTCTGGAAACACCATATATTTT
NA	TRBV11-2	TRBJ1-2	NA	CASSFVMSNGYTF	TGTGCCAGCAGCTTTGTTATGTCGAATGGCTACACCTTC
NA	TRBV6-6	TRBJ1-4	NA	CASSYGEKLFF	TGTGCCAGCAGTTACGGTGAAAAACTGTTTTTT
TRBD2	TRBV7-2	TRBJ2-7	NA	CASSLGLAQLRGEQYF	TGTGCCAGCAGCTTAGGACTAGCGCAACTCCGGGGCGAGCAGTACTTC
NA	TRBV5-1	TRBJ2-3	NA	CASTRGGGTDTQYF	TGCGCCAGCACCCGGGGCGGGGGCACAGATACGCAGTATTTT
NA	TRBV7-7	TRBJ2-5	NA	CASSSRGWETQYF	TGTGCTAGCAGCAGCAGGGGTTGGGAGACCCAGTACTTC
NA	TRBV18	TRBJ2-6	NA	CASSPQGVLGGANVLTF	TGTGCCAGCTCACCACAGGGGGTCCTTGGTGGGGCCAACGTCCTGACTTTC
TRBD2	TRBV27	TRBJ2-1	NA	CASSILAGGPVEQFF	TGTGCCAGCAGTATACTAGCGGGGGGGCCGGTTGAGCAGTTCTTC
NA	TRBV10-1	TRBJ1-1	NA	CASSESNGQAFEAFF	TGCGCCAGCAGTGAGTCGAACGGCCAGGCGTTTGAAGCTTTCTTT
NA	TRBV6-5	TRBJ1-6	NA	CASGNVSPLHF	TGTGCCAGCGGTAATGTTTCACCCCTCCACTTT
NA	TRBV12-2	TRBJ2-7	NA	CASRLRDRGGEQYF	TGTGCAAGTCGCCTGAGGGACAGGGGTGGGGAGCAGTACTTC